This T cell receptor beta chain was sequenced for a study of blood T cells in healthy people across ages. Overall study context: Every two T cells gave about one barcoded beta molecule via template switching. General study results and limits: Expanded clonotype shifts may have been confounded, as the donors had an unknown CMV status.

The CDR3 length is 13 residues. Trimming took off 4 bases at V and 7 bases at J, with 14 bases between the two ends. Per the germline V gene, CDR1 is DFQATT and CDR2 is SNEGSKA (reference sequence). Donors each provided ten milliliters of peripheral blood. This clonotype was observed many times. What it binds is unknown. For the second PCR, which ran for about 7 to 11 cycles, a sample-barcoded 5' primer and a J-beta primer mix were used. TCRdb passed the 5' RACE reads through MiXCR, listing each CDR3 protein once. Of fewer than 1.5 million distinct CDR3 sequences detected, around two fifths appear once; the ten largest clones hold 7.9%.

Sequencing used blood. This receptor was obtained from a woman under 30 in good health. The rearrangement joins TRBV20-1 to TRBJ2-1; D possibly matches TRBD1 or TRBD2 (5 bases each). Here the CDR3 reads CSANNGTGNEQFF. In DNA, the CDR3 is TGCAGTGCTAATAACGGGACCGGGAATGAGCAGTTCTTC.